This T cell receptor (beta chain) was found in a study of cytomegalovirus exposure and HLA in healthy donors. Study details: Unique TCRs from HLA-typed donors, around 79 million of them, were held in an early data release.

Germline CDR1 and CDR2: SGHTA and FQGNSA. CDR3 length equals 13 residues. V was cut by 1 base and J by 8 bases, with 8 bases left in between. The study ran its PCR with 60 Vbeta and 13 Jbeta primers. Measured with immunoSEQ multiplex PCR; TCRdb has only the in-frame clones, and not every one. This table holds fewer than 150,000 clones, about 80% found once. This rearrangement joins TRBV7-2 to TRBJ1-4; possibly TRBD1 for D (5 bases). The sequence derives from a female donor in good health and CMV-seropositive. Material for sequencing was PBMCs. CDR3 residues: CASSLGGREKLFF. CDR3 coding DNA: TGTGCCAGCAGCTTAGGGGGGAGGGAAAAACTGTTTTTT.